This note documents a single TCR beta chain sequence. This clonotype appeared many times. Its cognate antigen has yet to be identified. Base-call qualities are not available, and no considerably larger clone is one nucleotide away. The germline V gene encodes CDR1 SGHVS and CDR2 FQNEAQ. Including cysteine and phenylalanine, the CDR3 has 12 amino acids. Just CDR3 DNA is preserved here, 36 bases in frame from base 1. At the junction V is shortened by 5 bases and J by 4 bases, with 6 bases in between. The data derive from a study (dated by TCRdb to about 2013). TCRdb records Illumina Genome Analyzer IIx as the sequencer. The raw public reads went through TCRdb reprocessing: fastp at Q25, MiXCR clone calling, in-frame beta chains kept. Entries that share a CDR3 protein sequence are merged under the most common genes and DNA. In this sample the table shows roughly 15,000 distinct CDR3 sequences, about 30% of which occur a single time. The ten largest clonotypes hold about 16% of the sample.

Sequencing was done on a sample of blood. This TCR was sampled from a human donor. The chain was built from TRBV7-8 and TRBJ2-1; TRBD1 is perhaps the D gene, given 5 matching bases. Here the CDR3 is given as CASSPGYNEQFF. DNA sequence: TGTGCCAGCAGCCCAGGGTACAATGAGCAGTTCTTC.